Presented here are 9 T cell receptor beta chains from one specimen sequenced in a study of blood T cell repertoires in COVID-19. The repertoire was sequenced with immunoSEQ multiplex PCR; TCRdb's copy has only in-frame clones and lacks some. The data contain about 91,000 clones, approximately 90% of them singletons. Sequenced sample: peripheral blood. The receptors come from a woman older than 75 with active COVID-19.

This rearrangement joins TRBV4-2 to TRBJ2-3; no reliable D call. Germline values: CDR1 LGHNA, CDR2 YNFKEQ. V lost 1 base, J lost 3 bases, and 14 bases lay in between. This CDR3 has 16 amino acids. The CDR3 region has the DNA TGTGCCAGCAGCCAAGGTGGTACAACCCCGACAGATACGCAGTATTTT. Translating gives CASSQGGTTPTDTQYF.

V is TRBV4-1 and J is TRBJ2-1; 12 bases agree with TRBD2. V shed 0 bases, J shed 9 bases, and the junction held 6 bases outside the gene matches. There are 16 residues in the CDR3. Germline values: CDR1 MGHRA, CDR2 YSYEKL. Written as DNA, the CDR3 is TGCGCCAGCAGCCAAGATTCTGGACTAGCGGGATCTGAGCAGTTCTTC. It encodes CASSQDSGLAGSEQFF.

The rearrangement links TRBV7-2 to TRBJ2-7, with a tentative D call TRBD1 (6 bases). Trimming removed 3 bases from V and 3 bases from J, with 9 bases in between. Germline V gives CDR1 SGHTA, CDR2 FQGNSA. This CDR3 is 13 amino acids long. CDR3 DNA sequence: TGTGCCAGCAGCTTGGACAGATTCTACGAGCAGTACTTC. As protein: CASSLDRFYEQYF.

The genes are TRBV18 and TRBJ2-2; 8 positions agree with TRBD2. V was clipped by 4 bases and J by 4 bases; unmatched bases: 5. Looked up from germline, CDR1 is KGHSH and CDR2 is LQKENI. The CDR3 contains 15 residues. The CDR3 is CASSRAGVRTGELFF. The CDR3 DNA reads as TGTGCCAGCTCACGAGCGGGAGTACGCACCGGGGAGCTGTTTTTT. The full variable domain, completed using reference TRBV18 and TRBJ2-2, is NAGVMQNPRHLVRRRGQEARLRCSPMKGHSHVYWYRQLPEEGLKFMVYLQKENIIDESGMPKERFSAEFPKEGPSILRIQQVVRGDSAAYFCASSRAGVRTGELFFGEGSRLTVL.

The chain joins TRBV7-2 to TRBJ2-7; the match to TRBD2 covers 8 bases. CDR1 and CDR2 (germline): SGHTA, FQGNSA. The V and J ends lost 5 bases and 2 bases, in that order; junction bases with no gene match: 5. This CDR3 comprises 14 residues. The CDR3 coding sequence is TGTGCCAGCAGCACTACTAGCGGTGCCTACGAGCAGTACTTC. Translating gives CASSTTSGAYEQYF.

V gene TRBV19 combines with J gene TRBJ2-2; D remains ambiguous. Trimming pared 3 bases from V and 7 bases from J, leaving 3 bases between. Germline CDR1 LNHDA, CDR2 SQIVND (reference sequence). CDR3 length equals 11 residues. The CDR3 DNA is TGTGCCAGTAGTATTTACGGGGAGCTGTTTTTT. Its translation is CASSIYGELFF.

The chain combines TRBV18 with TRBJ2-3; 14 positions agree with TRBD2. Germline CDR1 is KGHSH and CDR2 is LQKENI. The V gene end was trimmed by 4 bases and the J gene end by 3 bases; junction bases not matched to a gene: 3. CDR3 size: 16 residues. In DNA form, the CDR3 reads TGTGCCAGCTCACTCGGACTAGCGGGAGGAACAGATACGCAGTATTTT. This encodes CASSLGLAGGTDTQYF.

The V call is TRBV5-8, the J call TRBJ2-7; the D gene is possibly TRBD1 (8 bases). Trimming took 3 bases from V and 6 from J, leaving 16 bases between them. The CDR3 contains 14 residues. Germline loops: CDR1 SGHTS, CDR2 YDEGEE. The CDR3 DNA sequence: TGTGCCAGCAGCTACAGGGGGGGGTTTGTCGAGCAGTACTTC. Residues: CASSYRGGFVEQYF. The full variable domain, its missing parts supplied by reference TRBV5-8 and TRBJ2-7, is EAGVTQSPTHLIKTRGQQATLRCSPISGHTSVYWYQQALGLGLQFLLWYDEGEERNRGNFPPRFSGRQFPNYSSELNVNALELEDSALYLCASSYRGGFVEQYFGPGTRLTVT.

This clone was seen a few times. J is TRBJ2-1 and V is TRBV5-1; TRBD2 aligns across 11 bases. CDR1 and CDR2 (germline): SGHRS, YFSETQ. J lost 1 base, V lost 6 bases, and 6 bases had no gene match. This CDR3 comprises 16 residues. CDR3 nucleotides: TGCGCCAGCAAGTACGCTAGCGGGGGGTCCTACAATGAGCAGTTCTTC. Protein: CASKYASGGSYNEQFF.